This passage covers 30 T cell receptor beta chains from one sample sequenced in a study of shared clonotypes between healthy human individuals. The method was immunoSEQ multiplex PCR; TCRdb's version includes in-frame clones alone and lacks a portion of them. The sample carries about 680,000 clones, roughly 73% recorded once. Sequencing was done on a sample of memory CD4+ T cells sorted from blood. Subset reported: CD45RA-negative fraction. These receptors all stem from a woman aged 25 to 45 in good health.

This clone was detected only a few times. This rearrangement joins TRBV7-9 to TRBJ1-3; no firm D call. V lost 5 bases to trimming and J lost 7 bases, with 12 bases between them. This CDR3 is built from 13 residues. From germline, CDR1 is SEHNR and CDR2 FQNEAQ (reference sequence). The CDR3 DNA is TGTGCCAGCAGCCTTGTCAATGGCAACACCATATATTTT. Protein product: CASSLVNGNTIYF.

This clone was seen more than once but under ten times. This chain links TRBV7-2 with TRBJ2-1; possibly TRBD2 for D (6 bases). Germline assignment: CDR1 SGHTA and CDR2 FQGNSA. The CDR3 loop spans 14 amino acids. V dropped 5 bases and J dropped 10 bases, with 18 bases sitting between them. CDR3 DNA: TGTGCCAGCAGCGCCAGACTAGGGGAGGTGGAGCAGTTCTTC. Its protein product is CASSARLGEVEQFF.

This clone was picked up one time. The gene calls are TRBV7-8 and TRBJ1-5; no clear D. Germline V lookup: CDR1 SGHVS, CDR2 FQNEAQ. V was pared by 5 bases and J by 2 bases, with 13 bases between. The CDR3 extends over 15 amino acids. The CDR3 reads CASSPGPSGNQPQHF. The CDR3 nucleotides read TGTGCCAGCAGCCCAGGCCCGTCTGGCAATCAGCCCCAGCATTTT.

CDR3 sequence: CASSSPPGLAGVSGELFF. The CDR3, as DNA: TGTGCCAGCAGTTCCCCCCCGGGACTAGCGGGAGTTTCCGGGGAGCTGTTTTTT. The chain combines TRBV27 with TRBJ2-2; 14 bases map to TRBD2. CDR1 and CDR2 from the germline V gene are MNHEY and SMNVEV (reference sequence). Trimming at V came to 4 bases and at J to 6 bases, leaving 10 bases not matched to a gene. CDR3 length: 18 residues.

Comment on this clone: Other nucleotide sequences in the sample specify the same CDR3. The J gene is TRBJ2-5, the V gene TRBV5-5, with unresolved D. Germline V gene data show CDR1 as SGHKS and CDR2 as YYEKEE (reference sequence). V lost 0 bases, J lost 6 bases, and 9 bases lay in between. CDR3 length: 13 amino acids. In DNA form, the CDR3 reads TGTGCCAGCAGCTTGGAACCGACGAAGACCCAGTACTTC. Its translation: CASSLEPTKTQYF. The whole variable domain, filled in from reference TRBV5-5 and TRBJ2-5, reads DAGVTQSPTHLIKTRGQQVTLRCSPISGHKSVSWYQQVLGQGPQFIFQYYEKEERGRGNFPDRFSARQFPNYSSELNVNALLLGDSALYLCASSLEPTKTQYFGPGTRLLVL.

The chain has TRBV2 and TRBJ2-1; 12 bases line up with TRBD2. The CDR3 extends over 15 amino acids. Germline values: CDR1 SNHLY, CDR2 FYNNEI. Unmatched junction bases numbered 3, after V lost 4 bases and J lost 5 bases. CDR3: CASSVTSGGNNEQFF. Here the CDR3 DNA reads TGTGCCAGCAGTGTCACTAGCGGGGGGAACAATGAGCAGTTCTTC.

J is TRBJ2-1 and V is TRBV5-1; 12 bases are shared with TRBD2. The CDR3 length is 13 residues. Germline CDR1 SGHRS, CDR2 YFSETQ. The ends lost 0 bases at V and 13 bases at J; junction bases unmatched: 2. CDR3 nucleotides: TGCGCCAGCAGCTTGGAAGGACTAGCGGGACAGTTCTTC. Amino acid sequence: CASSLEGLAGQFF.

The V call is TRBV28, the J call TRBJ1-5; possibly TRBD1 for D (6 bases). V was cut by 6 bases and J by 5 bases, with 8 bases left in between. The germline V gene encodes CDR1 MDHEN and CDR2 SYDVKM. The CDR3 contains 12 residues. The CDR3 sequence: CASRGGDQPQHF. CDR3 bases: TGTGCCAGCAGGGGGGGCGATCAGCCCCAGCATTTT.

This clone has just a few counts. This chain links TRBV29-1 with TRBJ2-5, with 12 bases that match TRBD2. Per the germline V gene, CDR1 is SQVTM and CDR2 is ANQGSEA. This CDR3 comprises 14 residues. V dropped 5 bases and J dropped 7; count of bases not matched to a gene: 8. In DNA form, the CDR3 reads TGCAGCGTTTGGACTAGCGGGGTTGGGGGGACCCAGTACTTC. This translates into CSVWTSGVGGTQYF.

The chain links TRBV11-2 to TRBJ2-1; TRBD2 aligns across 8 bases. The length of the CDR3 is 15 residues. V lost 5 bases and J lost 3; bases outside the gene matches: 6. From germline, CDR1 is SGHAT and CDR2 FQNNGV. CDR3 in amino acids: CASSTAGANYNEQFF. For the CDR3, the DNA is TGTGCCAGCAGCACAGCGGGAGCGAACTACAATGAGCAGTTCTTC.

The chain is built from TRBV19 and TRBJ1-1; D is perhaps TRBD1 (6 bases). The V end was cut by 6 bases, the J end by 5 bases, with 13 bases between. Germline V gene data show CDR1 as LNHDA and CDR2 as SQIVND (reference sequence). The CDR3 is 13 amino acids. The CDR3 protein is CASRTPGETEAFF. The CDR3 nucleotides read TGTGCCAGTAGAACACCAGGGGAAACTGAAGCTTTCTTT. Using reference TRBV19 and TRBJ1-1 for the parts outside the CDR3, the full variable domain is DGGITQSPKYLFRKEGQNVTLSCEQNLNHDAMYWYRQDPGQGLRLIYYSQIVNDFQKGDIAEGYSVSREKKESFPLTVTSAQKNPTAFYLCASRTPGETEAFFGQGTRLTVV.

The chain joins TRBV28 to TRBJ1-5, with TRBD1 matching 7 bases. This CDR3 is 16 amino acids long. The ends lost 6 bases at V and 2 bases at J; junction bases unmatched: 10. CDR1 is MDHEN and CDR2 is SYDVKM in the germline V gene. This chain's CDR3 is CASRTTGTVGNQPQHF. Here the CDR3 DNA reads TGTGCCAGCAGGACCACTGGGACAGTGGGCAATCAGCCCCAGCATTTT.

The chain uses TRBV6-1 and TRBJ2-3; D possibly corresponds to TRBD2 (6 bases). Trimming took 7 bases from V and 1 from J, leaving 12 bases between them. CDR1 and CDR2 from the germline V gene are MNHNS and SASEGT. The CDR3 extends over 14 amino acids. In DNA form, the CDR3 reads TGTGCCAGCACGCTTAGCGGAGGCACAGATACGCAGTATTTT. It is translated as CASTLSGGTDTQYF.

This sequence joins TRBV28 and TRBJ1-1, with 7 bases aligning to TRBD1. Losses at the gene ends were 5 bases for V and 0 bases for J; bases not matched to a gene: 18. The CDR3 is made up of 19 amino acids. Germline values: CDR1 MDHEN, CDR2 SYDVKM. DNA of the CDR3: TGTGCCAGCAGTATAATGGGAGGGGGCCGCCCCGCCTTGAACACTGAAGCTTTCTTT. Amino acid sequence: CASSIMGGGRPALNTEAFF. The full variable domain, rest sourced from reference TRBV28 and TRBJ1-1, is DVKVTQSSRYLVKRTGEKVFLECVQDMDHENMFWYRQDPGLGLRLIYFSYDVKMKEKGDIPEGYSVSREKKERFSLILESASTNQTSMYLCASSIMGGGRPALNTEAFFGQGTRLTVV.

The chain is built from TRBV29-1 and TRBJ2-5, with D perhaps matching TRBD1 (5 bases). Germline CDR1 is SQVTM and CDR2 is ANQGSEA. With 1 base removed from V and 5 bases from J, the gap between germline ends came to 11 bases. This CDR3 is 13 amino acids long. CDR3: CSVEGQPGETQYF. The CDR3 nucleotides are TGCAGCGTTGAAGGCCAGCCAGGGGAGACCCAGTACTTC.

V is TRBV10-3 and J is TRBJ1-1, with D possibly matching TRBD1 (5 bases). This CDR3 comprises 15 residues. CDR1 ENHRY and CDR2 SYGVKD come from the germline V gene. The ends were cut back, 3 bases at V and 5 bases at J, with 16 bases in the middle. CDR3 amino acids: CAISELAGMRTEAFF. For the CDR3, the DNA is TGTGCCATCAGTGAATTGGCAGGGATGAGGACTGAAGCTTTCTTT.

This clone was picked up a small number of times. The chain is built from TRBV27 and TRBJ2-7; D not resolved. This CDR3 spans 15 amino acids. Germline V gene sequence: CDR1 MNHEY, CDR2 SMNVEV (reference sequence). Trimming shortened V by 6 bases and J by 0 bases, and 15 bases separated the two germline ends. CDR3 sequence reads: CASSILKDASYEQYF. The CDR3 nucleotides are TGTGCCAGCAGCATCCTAAAAGACGCCTCCTACGAGCAGTACTTC.

The chain recombines TRBV5-6 with TRBJ1-2, with no clear D. Germline V lookup: CDR1 SGHDT, CDR2 YYEEEE. The length of the CDR3 is 13 residues. Trimming took 1 base from V and 8 from J, leaving 12 bases between them. The CDR3 loop is CASSLPAFRGYTF. The CDR3 DNA reads TGTGCCAGCAGCTTGCCCGCGTTCCGGGGCTACACCTTC.

V usage is TRBV28 and J usage is TRBJ2-7; D gene unclear. This CDR3 region has 13 residues. Germline values: CDR1 MDHEN, CDR2 SYDVKM. V was shortened by 7 bases and J by 2 bases, with 12 bases between the two germline ends. The CDR3 sequence: CASTTGRTYEQYF. The CDR3 nucleotides read TGTGCCAGCACCACTGGACGGACCTACGAGCAGTACTTC.

The chain combines TRBV14 with TRBJ2-5, with D unclear. Germline V gene data show CDR1 as SGHDN and CDR2 as FVKESK. V gave up 6 bases and J gave up 3 bases, with 5 bases separating them. The CDR3 length is 11 residues. This CDR3 is CASSLKETQYF. CDR3 bases: TGTGCCAGCAGTCTGAAAGAGACCCAGTACTTC.

The V gene is TRBV11-2, the J gene TRBJ2-7; D remains unclear. The CDR3 consists of 15 residues. Deletions cut 6 bases from V and 0 bases from J, with 15 bases between. The germline gives CDR1 SGHAT, CDR2 FQNNGV. This CDR3 reads CASSSREVSSYEQYF. The CDR3 DNA reads as TGTGCCAGCAGTTCGCGCGAAGTGTCCTCCTACGAGCAGTACTTC. The whole variable domain, remainder taken from reference TRBV11-2 and TRBJ2-7, is EAGVAQSPRYKIIEKRQSVAFWCNPISGHATLYWYQQILGQGPKLLIQFQNNGVVDDSQLPKDRFSAERLKGVDSTLKIQPAKLEDSAVYLCASSSREVSSYEQYFGPGTRLTVT.

V and J are TRBV7-2 and TRBJ2-6; D is perhaps TRBD1 (5 bases). The CDR3 length is 15 residues. Germline lookup yields CDR1 SGHTA and CDR2 FQGNSA. Trimming took off 5 bases at V and 3 bases at J, with 11 bases between the two ends. This CDR3 reads CASSQIRGGANVLTF. CDR3 nucleotide sequence: TGTGCCAGCAGCCAGATTAGGGGTGGGGCCAACGTCCTGACTTTC.

The chain is built from TRBV4-1 and TRBJ2-4; TRBD2 might be the D (5 bases). CDR3 length: 19 amino acids. V lost 6 bases to trimming and J lost 3 bases, with 27 bases between them. Germline assignment: CDR1 MGHRA and CDR2 YSYEKL. The CDR3 DNA is TGCGCCAGCAGTCCAAGTTCCCAATACCGGGAAACCCTCAAAAACATTCAGTACTTC. Translated, it gives CASSPSSQYRETLKNIQYF.

This clone appeared many times. The chain joins TRBV7-6 to TRBJ1-2; 9 bases agree with TRBD1. Losses at the gene ends were 8 bases for V and 8 bases for J; bases not matched to a gene: 6. Germline loops: CDR1 SGHVS, CDR2 FNYEAQ. CDR3 length equals 12 residues. CDR3 residues: CASGTGSGGYTF. The CDR3 DNA is TGTGCCAGCGGGACAGGGAGTGGCGGCTACACCTTC.

The J gene is TRBJ1-2, the V gene TRBV5-8; 9 nucleotides align to TRBD1. The CDR3 has 14 amino acids. V lost 5 bases and J lost 7; bases outside the gene matches: 9. Per germline, CDR1 SGHTS and CDR2 YDEGEE. The CDR3, as DNA: TGTGCCAGCAGTAGAGACAGGGGGAGGTCTGGCTACACCTTC. This encodes CASSRDRGRSGYTF. The full variable domain, completed using reference TRBV5-8 and TRBJ1-2, is EAGVTQSPTHLIKTRGQQATLRCSPISGHTSVYWYQQALGLGLQFLLWYDEGEERNRGNFPPRFSGRQFPNYSSELNVNALELEDSALYLCASSRDRGRSGYTFGSGTRLTVV.

This clone was recorded a few times. The chain employs TRBV11-1 and TRBJ2-3, with TRBD2 matching 8 bases. This CDR3 region has 15 residues. V lost 3 bases and J lost 1; bases outside the gene matches: 3. Germline-derived CDR1 and CDR2 are SGHAT and FQDESV (reference sequence). The CDR3 sequence is CASSFTSGRTDTQYF. DNA of the CDR3: TGTGCCAGCAGCTTTACTAGCGGACGCACAGATACGCAGTATTTT. The whole variable domain, filled in from reference TRBV11-1 and TRBJ2-3, reads EAEVAQSPRYKITEKSQAVAFWCDPISGHATLYWYRQILGQGPELLVQFQDESVVDDSQLPKDRFSAERLKGVDSTLKIQPAELGDSAMYLCASSFTSGRTDTQYFGPGTRLTVL.

The V gene is TRBV5-6, the J gene TRBJ2-7; D is ambiguous. This CDR3 has 15 amino acids. V lost 1 base and J 3 bases, leaving 14 bases between the germline ends. The germline V gene encodes CDR1 SGHDT and CDR2 YYEEEE. The CDR3 DNA reads as TGTGCCAGCAGCTTGTACCCCCGTCGTTTCTACGAGCAGTACTTC. This translates into CASSLYPRRFYEQYF.

This clone was seen a single time. The rearrangement joins TRBV5-1 to TRBJ2-2, with D possibly called TRBD1 or TRBD2 (6 bases each). V lost 3 bases and J 3 bases, leaving 12 bases between the germline ends. This CDR3 has 15 amino acids. CDR1 and CDR2 (germline): SGHRS, YFSETQ. For the CDR3, the DNA is TGCGCCAGCAGCTCAGGGGACTCTGACACCGGGGAGCTGTTTTTT. Translating it yields CASSSGDSDTGELFF. The full variable domain, its missing parts supplied by reference TRBV5-1 and TRBJ2-2, is KAGVTQTPRYLIKTRGQQVTLSCSPISGHRSVSWYQQTPGQGLQFLFEYFSETQRNKGNFPGRFSGRQFSNSRSEMNVSTLELGDSALYLCASSSGDSDTGELFFGEGSRLTVL.

CDR3 bases: TGTGCCAGCTCACCACCGGGGACAGCTGGCGAGACCCAGTACTTC. This translates into CASSPPGTAGETQYF. The chain has TRBV18 and TRBJ2-5, with TRBD1 matching over 7 bases. Germline values: CDR1 KGHSH, CDR2 LQKENI. The CDR3 spans 15 residues. The trim removed 0 bases at V and 5 bases at J, leaving 6 bases unmatched.

This clone was counted a single time. The chain recombines TRBV6-6 with TRBJ1-4, with D perhaps matching TRBD1 (6 bases). This CDR3 has 14 amino acids. Per germline, CDR1 MNHNY and CDR2 SVGAGI (reference sequence). V was cut by 6 bases and J by 8 bases, with 16 bases left in between. In DNA, the CDR3 is TGTGCCAGCAGGCCCAGGGGAGGAATGGAAAAACTGTTTTTT. Encoded protein: CASRPRGGMEKLFF.